These T cell receptor beta chains were read from a single sample in a study of cytomegalovirus exposure and HLA in healthy donors. Using immunoSEQ multiplex PCR, the repertoire was profiled, and TCRdb retains in-frame clones only, with some absent. The repertoire has some 100,000 clones, 75% to 80% of them found once; the top ten carry approximately 4.2%. Sequencing was carried out using PBMCs. These receptors were taken from a woman aged 40-49 years in good health and CMV-seropositive. CDR3s include the opening cysteine and the closing phenylalanine or tryptophan. D genes are given only for firm matches. Some rows have no size entry. The others give once, few or many, or a class for an expanded clone.

once TRBJ2-3 TRBV12-5 - CASGLVVDFYF TGTGCTAGTGGTTTGGTGGTCGACTTTTATTTT
- TRBJ2-5 TRBV7-9 TRBD1 CASSLGDRNQETQYF TGTGCCAGCAGCTTAGGGGACAGGAATCAAGAGACCCAGTACTTC
- TRBJ2-3 TRBV5-6 - CASTITDTQYF TGTGCCAGCACCATTACAGATACGCAGTATTTT
- TRBJ2-1 TRBV2 TRBD2 CASKPKGLATHNEQFF TGTGCCAGCAAGCCAAAGGGACTAGCGACCCACAATGAGCAGTTCTTC
- TRBJ1-5 TRBV28 TRBD1 CASSTMKQGAGQPQHF TGTGCCAGCAGTACAATGAAACAGGGGGCGGGTCAGCCCCAGCATTTT
- TRBJ2-1 TRBV18 - CASSPGGEQFF TGTGCCAGCTCACCGGGAGGTGAGCAGTTCTTC
- TRBJ2-1 TRBV19 - CASSRDSGPPGEQFF TGTGCCAGTAGCCGGGATTCGGGTCCTCCCGGTGAGCAGTTCTTC
- TRBJ2-7 TRBV6-6 TRBD1 CASSQGAYEQYF TGTGCCAGCAGTCAGGGGGCCTACGAGCAGTACTTC
- TRBJ2-2 TRBV2 - CASSEAGPNTGELFF TGTGCCAGCAGTGAAGCGGGGCCGAACACCGGGGAGCTGTTTTTT
- TRBJ2-5 TRBV10-3 - CAIRLESRETQYF TGTGCCATCAGACTAGAGAGTCGAGAGACCCAGTACTTC
- TRBJ2-5 TRBV11-3 - CASSFGTARTQYF TGTGCCAGCAGCTTCGGCACAGCCCGGACCCAGTACTTC
- TRBJ2-2 TRBV5-8 TRBD2 CASSFGGRDTGELFF TGTGCCAGCAGCTTTGGCGGGAGGGACACCGGGGAGCTGTTTTTT
few TRBJ2-1 TRBV6-6 TRBD2 CASRTIAGGEPREQFF TGTGCCAGCAGAACTATAGCGGGAGGTGAACCTCGTGAGCAGTTCTTC
- TRBJ1-2 TRBV19 - CASSEGATGFYGYTF TGTGCCAGTAGTGAGGGTGCCACAGGGTTTTATGGCTACACCTTC
- TRBJ2-1 TRBV7-9 TRBD1 CASSLRDRSNEQFF TGTGCCAGCAGCTTACGGGACAGGAGCAATGAGCAGTTCTTC
- TRBJ1-3 TRBV7-9 - CASSSPTLSGDTIYF TGTGCCAGCAGCTCCCCTACCCTTTCTGGAGACACCATATATTTT
- TRBJ2-2 TRBV27 TRBD2 CASSFGLAGEKTGELFF TGTGCCAGCAGTTTCGGCCTAGCGGGAGAAAAAACCGGGGAGCTGTTTTTT